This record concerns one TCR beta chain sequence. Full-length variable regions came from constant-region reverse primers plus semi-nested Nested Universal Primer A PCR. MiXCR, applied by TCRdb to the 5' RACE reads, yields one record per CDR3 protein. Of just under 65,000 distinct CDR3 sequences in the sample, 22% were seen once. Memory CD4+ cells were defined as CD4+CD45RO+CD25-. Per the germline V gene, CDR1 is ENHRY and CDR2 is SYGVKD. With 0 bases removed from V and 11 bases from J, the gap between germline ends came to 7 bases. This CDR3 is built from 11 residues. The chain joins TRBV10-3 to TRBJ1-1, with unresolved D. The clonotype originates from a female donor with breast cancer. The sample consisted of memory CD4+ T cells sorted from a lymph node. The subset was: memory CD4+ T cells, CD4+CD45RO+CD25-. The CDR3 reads CAISESTSAFF. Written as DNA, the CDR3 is TGTGCCATCAGTGAGTCGACCAGTGCTTTCTTT.